This T cell receptor beta chain was captured in a study of T-cell memory formation after mild COVID-19. Across the whole study: TCR clusters largely stayed donor specific.

TCRdb called the 5' RACE reads again in MiXCR, with one record for every CDR3 protein. The repertoire has roughly 130,000 distinct CDR3 sequences, about 6.5% of them found once; the top ten carry roughly 2%. Study observations and caveats: The study found contracting CD4+ clones mainly in CM and EM and contracting CD8+ clones in EMRA. Some clones that responded turned up in pre-infection memory, which suggests that cross-reactive memory joined in. Clones that shrank (day 15 to 85) were balanced CD4/CD8, whereas later expanders leaned CD4+.

Turning to this clonotype: Its antigen remains unknown.

Sequencing was carried out using PBMCs or a T cell subset sorted from them (not recorded which). The receptor was derived from an adult woman who had mild COVID-19 (a few samples of this study predate the infection). Cell type and time point are not known.

The CDR3 reads CSAKGDSNQPQHF. The CDR3 nucleotides read TGCAGTGCAAAAGGGGATAGCAATCAGCCCCAGCATTTT. The genes are TRBV20-1 and TRBJ1-5, with D perhaps matching TRBD1 (5 bases). This CDR3 region has 13 residues. From germline, CDR1 is DFQATT and CDR2 SNEGSKA (reference sequence). The V gene lost 6 bases and the J gene lost 0 bases, with 9 bases spanning the gap.